These 20 T cell receptor beta chains were all obtained from the same sample, sequenced in a study of OX40 agonist ivuxolimab in advanced cancers. The library was made by the immunoSEQ multiplex PCR assay. TCRdb carries this immuneACCESS record with in-frame sequences only. Its versions omit some clonotypes, under half of them owing to an unresolved V gene in the studies checked, with the rest unexplained. Across this sample there are roughly 70,000 clones, with 87% seen only once. The top ten clones comprise approximately 2.8% of the sample. Source: CD4+ or CD8+ T cells sorted from blood, taken in a trial of the OX40 agonist ivuxolimab. These TCRs come from an adult with an advanced solid tumor such as melanoma, head and neck, liver or kidney cancer.

V usage is TRBV6-1 and J usage is TRBJ1-4, with D perhaps TRBD1 (6 bases). V gave up 4 bases and J gave up 3 bases, with 12 bases separating them. CDR3 size: 15 residues. CDR1 and CDR2 (germline): MNHNS, SASEGT. Here the CDR3 reads CASSAGGEANEKLFF. CDR3 nucleotides: TGTGCCAGCAGTGCCGGGGGCGAAGCTAATGAAAAACTGTTTTTT.

The CDR3 spells CASSLDPSTDTQYF. CDR3 DNA: TGTGCCAGCAGCTTAGACCCCTCCACAGATACGCAGTATTTT. The V and J genes are TRBV7-2 and TRBJ2-3; D unresolved. The V end lost 1 base, the J end lost 2 bases, and 7 bases lay between the germline ends. CDR3 length: 14 amino acids. Germline-derived CDR1 and CDR2 are SGHTA and FQGNSA.

The rearrangement uses TRBV28 and TRBJ2-5; no clear D gene. This CDR3 comprises 13 residues. V lost 8 bases and J 5 bases, leaving 15 bases between the germline ends. The germline CDR1 and CDR2 sequences are MDHEN and SYDVKM. The CDR3 coding sequence is TGTGCCAGCGGGTCGGTAGCATTGGAGACCCAGTACTTC. Translation: CASGSVALETQYF.

This clone was counted a single time. The chain uses TRBV5-1 and TRBJ2-3; D is unresolved. CDR3 length: 14 amino acids. The V end was cut by 0 bases, the J end by 0 bases, with 5 bases between. Per the germline V gene, CDR1 is SGHRS and CDR2 is YFSETQ. CDR3 protein: CASSLATSTDTQYF. The CDR3 coding sequence is TGCGCCAGCAGCTTGGCGACCAGCACAGATACGCAGTATTTT.

The chain combines TRBV6-5 with TRBJ2-5, with 11 bases fitting TRBD2. The CDR3 extends over 15 amino acids. Trimming cost V 6 bases and J 3 bases; bases outside gene matches: 6. Germline CDR1 MNHEY, CDR2 SVGAGI. Written as DNA, the CDR3 is TGTGCCAGCAGCGACTCTAGCGGGGGGAAAGAGACCCAGTACTTC. It yields the protein CASSDSSGGKETQYF.

The rearrangement links TRBV6-5 to TRBJ2-7, with D perhaps matching TRBD1 (5 bases). CDR3 length equals 12 residues. The germline V gene has CDR1 MNHEY and CDR2 SVGAGI. V dropped 5 bases and J dropped 2 bases, with 7 bases sitting between them. DNA of the CDR3: TGTGCCAGCAGTGGACATACCTACGAGCAGTACTTC. It translates to CASSGHTYEQYF.

The V call is TRBV7-9, the J call TRBJ2-1; TRBD2 matches at 7 bases. CDR3 size: 14 residues. Germline V gives CDR1 SEHNR, CDR2 FQNEAQ (reference sequence). The V segment lost 5 bases and the J segment 6 bases; nucleotides outside the gene matches: 7. The CDR3 region is CASSRELASNEQFF. CDR3 DNA sequence: TGTGCCAGCAGCCGTGAACTAGCGTCCAATGAGCAGTTCTTC.

J is TRBJ2-2 and V is TRBV7-9; the D gene could be TRBD1 or TRBD2 (6 bases each). The V gene lost 6 bases and the J gene lost 4 bases, with 18 bases spanning the gap. Germline CDR1 SEHNR, CDR2 FQNEAQ (reference sequence). The CDR3 has 16 amino acids. The CDR3 DNA follows: TGTGCCAGCAGGGGGAACGCCAGGGGAGGCACCGGGGAGCTGTTTTTT. The encoded protein is CASRGNARGGTGELFF.

This clone appeared once. The chain recombines TRBV5-1 with TRBJ1-3, with unresolved D. CDR3 length: 13 residues. Germline CDR1 reads SGHRS; CDR2 reads YFSETQ. Trimming took off 4 bases at V and 2 bases at J, with 7 bases between the two ends. CDR3 in DNA: TGCGCCAGCAGCCCCTTGACTGGAAACACCATATATTTT. It is translated as CASSPLTGNTIYF.

This clone is medium-sized (0.01 to 0.1%) in the sample. The chain is built from TRBV10-1 and TRBJ1-2; D call uncertain. CDR3 length equals 13 residues. V lost 0 bases, J lost 4 bases, and 6 bases lay in between. Per germline, CDR1 WNHNN and CDR2 SYGVQD (reference sequence). The CDR3 sequence is CASSESNSYGYTF. For the CDR3, the DNA is TGCGCCAGCAGTGAGTCAAACAGCTATGGCTACACCTTC.

This chain uses TRBV29-1 with TRBJ2-5, with TRBD2 identical over 10 bases. Trimming removed 7 bases from V and 5 bases from J; junction bases left unmatched: 13. The CDR3 consists of 15 residues. Per germline, CDR1 SQVTM and CDR2 ANQGSEA. Written as DNA, the CDR3 is TGCAGCGCCAAATTACCGATTAGCGGGAGGGAGACCCAGTACTTC. Its protein product is CSAKLPISGRETQYF.

This clone was detected only once. The gene calls are TRBV30 and TRBJ2-1, with D tentatively TRBD2 (5 bases). Trimming left V 0 bases short and J 6 bases short, with 9 bases between. The CDR3 consists of 13 residues. Germline V CDR1 and CDR2: GTSNPN, SVGIG (reference sequence). The chain's CDR3 is CAWSVPEVNEQFF. The CDR3, as DNA: TGTGCCTGGAGTGTACCGGAGGTCAATGAGCAGTTCTTC.

The chain couples TRBV11-3 to TRBJ2-1; possibly TRBD2 for D (5 bases). V was clipped by 5 bases and J by 13 bases, with 15 bases between them. The CDR3 has 12 residues. Germline lookup yields CDR1 SGHNT and CDR2 YENEEA. The CDR3 nucleotides are TGTGCCAGCAGCCATGGGAGCGGTCTACAGTTCTTC. The encoded protein is CASSHGSGLQFF.

This clone was counted once. The CDR3 DNA reads TGTGCCAGCAGCTTAGAACGGACAGGCGCGTCTGTATTATACTTGATGAACACTGAAGCTTTCTTT. This codes for CASSLERTGASVLYLMNTEAFF. The chain combines TRBV7-8 with TRBJ1-1, with 7 positions matching TRBD1. CDR1 is SGHVS, CDR2 FQNEAQ, per germline. Trimming took 1 base from V and 0 from J; bases not matched to a gene: 23. The CDR3 sequence is 22 residues long.

The sample holds one count of this clone. The chain combines TRBV30 with TRBJ1-2, with unresolved D. The CDR3 extends over 14 amino acids. The ends were cut back, 2 bases at V and 3 bases at J, with 13 bases in the middle. The germline V gene encodes CDR1 GTSNPN and CDR2 SVGIG (reference sequence). The DNA of the CDR3 is TGTGCCTGGAGTATGGGAACGGTATACTATGGCTACACCTTC. This gives the protein CAWSMGTVYYGYTF.

Notes on this clone: This same CDR3 is encoded by further DNA sequences in the sample. The genes are TRBV29-1 and TRBJ2-7; 8 bases are shared with TRBD2. The CDR3 has 13 residues. The V gene's germline CDR1 is SQVTM and CDR2 ANQGSEA. Losses at the gene ends were 4 bases for V and 3 bases for J; bases not matched to a gene: 5. Here the CDR3 DNA reads TGCAGCGTTGGCGCGGGAGGAGGCTACGAGCAGTACTTC. Residues: CSVGAGGGYEQYF.

The gene calls are TRBV7-8 and TRBJ1-5; 7 nucleotides agree with TRBD1. Germline-derived CDR1 and CDR2 are SGHVS and FQNEAQ. CDR3 length equals 15 residues. V was clipped by 2 bases and J by 4 bases; unmatched bases: 5. The CDR3, as DNA: TGTGCCAGCAGCTTACACCACAGGGGAAATCAGCCCCAGCATTTT. This translates into CASSLHHRGNQPQHF.

The V call is TRBV5-1, the J call TRBJ2-2; 11 bases line up with TRBD2. V dropped 4 bases and J dropped 8; count of bases not matched to a gene: 10. Germline assignment: CDR1 SGHRS and CDR2 YFSETQ. The CDR3 sequence is 16 residues long. CDR3 DNA sequence: TGCGCCAGCAGCCAAACTAGCGGGAGTTCGTTGGGGGAGCTGTTTTTT. Protein: CASSQTSGSSLGELFF.

This chain joins TRBV30 and TRBJ1-6, with D maybe TRBD1 (6 bases). Germline values: CDR1 GTSNPN, CDR2 SVGIG (reference sequence). Trimming left V 3 bases short and J 10 bases short, with 16 bases between. This CDR3 comprises 14 residues. The CDR3 here is CAWSGGARWSPLHF. The CDR3 DNA is TGTGCCTGGAGCGGGGGGGCCCGTTGGTCACCCCTCCACTTT.

The J gene is TRBJ2-3, the V gene TRBV5-1, with TRBD2 matching over 8 bases. Losses at the gene ends were 0 bases for V and 4 bases for J; bases not matched to a gene: 4. From germline, CDR1 is SGHRS and CDR2 YFSETQ. CDR3 size: 15 residues. DNA of the CDR3: TGCGCCAGCAGCTTGGAGCGGGAGCTATCAGATACGCAGTATTTT. It specifies CASSLERELSDTQYF. Combining the CDR3 with reference TRBV5-1 and TRBJ2-3 gives the whole variable domain KAGVTQTPRYLIKTRGQQVTLSCSPISGHRSVSWYQQTPGQGLQFLFEYFSETQRNKGNFPGRFSGRQFSNSRSEMNVSTLELGDSALYLCASSLERELSDTQYFGPGTRLTVL.